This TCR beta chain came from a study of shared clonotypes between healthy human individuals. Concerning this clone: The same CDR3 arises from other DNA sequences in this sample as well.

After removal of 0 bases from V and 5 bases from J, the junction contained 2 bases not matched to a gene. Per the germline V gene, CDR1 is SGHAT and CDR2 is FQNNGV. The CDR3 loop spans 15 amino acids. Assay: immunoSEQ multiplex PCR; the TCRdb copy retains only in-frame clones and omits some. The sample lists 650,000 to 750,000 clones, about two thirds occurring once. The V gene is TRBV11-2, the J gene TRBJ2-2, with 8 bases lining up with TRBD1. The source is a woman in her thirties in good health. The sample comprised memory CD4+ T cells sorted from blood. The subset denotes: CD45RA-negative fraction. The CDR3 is CASSLDRGRTGELFF. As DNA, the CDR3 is TGTGCCAGCAGCTTAGACAGGGGGCGGACCGGGGAGCTGTTTTTT.